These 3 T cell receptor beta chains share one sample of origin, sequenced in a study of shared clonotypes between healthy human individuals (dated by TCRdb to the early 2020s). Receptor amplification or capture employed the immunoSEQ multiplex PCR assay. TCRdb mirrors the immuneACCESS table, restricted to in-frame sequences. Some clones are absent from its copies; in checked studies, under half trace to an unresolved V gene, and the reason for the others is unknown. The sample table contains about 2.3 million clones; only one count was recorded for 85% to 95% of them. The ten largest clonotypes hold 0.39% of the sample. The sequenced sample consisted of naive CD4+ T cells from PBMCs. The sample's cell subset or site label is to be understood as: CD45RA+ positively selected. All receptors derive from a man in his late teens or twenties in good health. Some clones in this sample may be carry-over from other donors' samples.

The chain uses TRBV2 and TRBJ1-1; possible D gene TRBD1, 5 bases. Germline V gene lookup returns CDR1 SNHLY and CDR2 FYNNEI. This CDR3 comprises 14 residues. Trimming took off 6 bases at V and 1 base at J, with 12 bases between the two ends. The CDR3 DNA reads TGTGCCAGCAGGTGGGACTCCGCGAACACTGAAGCTTTCTTT. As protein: CASRWDSANTEAFF.

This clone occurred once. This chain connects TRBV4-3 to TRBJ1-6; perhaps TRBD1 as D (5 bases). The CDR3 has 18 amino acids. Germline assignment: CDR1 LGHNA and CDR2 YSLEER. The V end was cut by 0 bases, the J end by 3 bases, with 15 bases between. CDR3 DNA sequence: TGCGCCAGCAGCCAAGATTTCGGGAATAGGGGCTATAATTCACCCCTCCACTTT. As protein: CASSQDFGNRGYNSPLHF.

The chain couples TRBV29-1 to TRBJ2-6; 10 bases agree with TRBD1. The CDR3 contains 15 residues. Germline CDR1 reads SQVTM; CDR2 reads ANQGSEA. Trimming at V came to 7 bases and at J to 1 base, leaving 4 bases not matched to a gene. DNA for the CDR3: TGCAGCGGAAGACAGGGGGCTTCTGGGGCCAACGTCCTGACTTTC. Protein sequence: CSGRQGASGANVLTF.